This TCR beta chain was profiled in a study of cytomegalovirus exposure and HLA in healthy donors. The germline CDR1 and CDR2 sequences are SGHTS and YDEGEE. The CDR3 runs 16 residues. PCR was performed using 60 Vbeta and 13 Jbeta primers. Assay: immunoSEQ multiplex PCR; the TCRdb copy retains only in-frame clones and omits some. This repertoire includes approximately 100,000 clones. The sample comprised PBMCs. The TCR originated in a man aged 45 to 65 in good health and CMV-seronegative. The V call is TRBV5-8, the J call TRBJ2-5; possible D gene TRBD2, 5 bases. The DNA end favors TRBJ2-7, so the J call may be wrong. CDR3 residues: CASSLTGSSRGYEQYF. The CDR3 nucleotides are TGTGCCAGCAGCTTAACGGGCTCCTCGAGAGGGTACGAGCAGTACTTC.